This TCR beta chain was sequenced during a study of blood T cell repertoires in COVID-19. Whole-study context: Nucleic acid was either cDNA or gDNA, and it came from T cells, B-cell-depleted T cells, or PBMCs.

Seattle researchers signed up patients amid active infection and tracked them longitudinally. This CDR3 has 15 amino acids. The J segment lost 7 bases and the V segment lost 8 bases, leaving 9 bases of the junction unmatched. Germline lookup yields CDR1 SGHAT and CDR2 FQNNGV. Original handling: Nucleated cell counts were estimated from reference gene primer amplification. The table came from immunoSEQ multiplex PCR; TCRdb's copy has only in-frame clones and leaves some out. That table gives V, J and clone size, and the DNA gave D and trimming. The table shows 250,000 to 300,000 clones, with more than 70% occurring only once.

The origin of this receptor is a woman aged 25-40 years with COVID-19, enrolled during active disease. Sequenced sample: peripheral blood. V gene TRBV11-2 combines with J gene TRBJ2-2; 11 bases align to TRBD2. The CDR3 sequence: CASHSLAGEVGELFF. As DNA, the CDR3 is TGTGCCAGCCACTCACTAGCGGGAGAAGTCGGGGAGCTGTTTTTT.